These 17 T cell receptor beta chains originate from one sample sequenced in a study of chemoradiotherapy in HPV16-positive cancers. Assay used: immunoSEQ multiplex PCR; TCRdb lists only in-frame clones, some missing. This table holds about 16,000 clones, roughly 91% found once. The specimen comprised blood, sampled from a patient who underwent chemoradiotherapy. Receptors originate from a human donor with HPV-associated anogenital cancer.

The chain carries TRBV28 and TRBJ1-4; possibly TRBD1 for D (6 bases). Trimming removed 3 bases from V and 10 bases from J, with 15 bases in between. The CDR3 sequence is 14 residues long. In germline, CDR1 is MDHEN, CDR2 SYDVKM. The CDR3 is CASSFPVGGGKLFF. DNA of the CDR3: TGTGCCAGCAGTTTTCCTGTTGGAGGGGGAAAACTGTTTTTT.

This rearrangement joins TRBV28 to TRBJ1-5; D possibly corresponds to TRBD1 (5 bases). The length of the CDR3 is 14 residues. V gave up 3 bases and J gave up 4 bases, with 10 bases separating them. The germline V gene encodes CDR1 MDHEN and CDR2 SYDVKM. The CDR3 sequence is CASSFQGENQPQHF. CDR3 coding DNA: TGTGCCAGCAGTTTTCAAGGGGAAAATCAGCCCCAGCATTTT.

CDR3 residues: CASSASDTDTQYF. CDR3 nucleotide sequence: TGTGCCAGCAGTGCATCGGACACAGATACGCAGTATTTT. The chain combines TRBV6-4 with TRBJ2-3; D remains ambiguous. CDR1 and CDR2 from the germline V gene are MRHNA and SNTAGT. Trimming took 4 bases from V and 2 from J, leaving 7 bases between them. The CDR3 loop spans 13 amino acids.

The chain employs TRBV5-6 and TRBJ2-6; TRBD2 agrees at 10 bases. J was trimmed by 2 bases and V by 1 base; bases with no gene match: 0. This CDR3 is built from 16 residues. Per germline, CDR1 SGHDT and CDR2 YYEEEE. The CDR3 is CASSLLAGAGANVLTF. CDR3 DNA: TGTGCCAGCAGCTTGCTAGCGGGAGCTGGGGCCAACGTCCTGACTTTC.

The gene calls are TRBV5-1 and TRBJ1-4, with TRBD1 as a possible D gene (5 bases). The V end lost 0 bases, the J end lost 5 bases, and 14 bases lay between the germline ends. Germline assignment: CDR1 SGHRS and CDR2 YFSETQ. There are 16 residues in the CDR3. The CDR3 here is CASSLGGASANEKLFF. The DNA of the CDR3 is TGCGCCAGCAGCTTGGGAGGGGCCTCGGCGAATGAAAAACTGTTTTTT.

This chain uses TRBV6-5 with TRBJ2-7; 8 positions agree with TRBD2. The CDR3 loop spans 15 amino acids. Unmatched junction bases numbered 3, after V lost 0 bases and J lost 2 bases. Looked up from germline, CDR1 is MNHEY and CDR2 is SVGAGI. The CDR3 region is CASSYSASGPYEQYF. In DNA, the CDR3 is TGTGCCAGCAGTTACTCGGCTAGCGGGCCCTACGAGCAGTACTTC.

A note on this clone: One end of the junction varies from germline; a read error may be responsible. The chain uses TRBV2 and TRBJ1-1, with D perhaps TRBD1 (5 bases). The CDR3 extends over 14 amino acids. Germline CDR1 is SNHLY and CDR2 is FYNNEI. This CDR3 reads CASKRGVFRGEAFF. The CDR3 region has the DNA TGTGCTAGCAAACGTGGGGTATTTAGGGGTGAAGCTTTCTTT.

The V gene is TRBV6-1, the J gene TRBJ2-7; TRBD2 aligns across 7 bases. V was clipped by 1 base and J by 3 bases; unmatched bases: 3. Germline CDR1 MNHNS, CDR2 SASEGT. The CDR3 contains 14 residues. DNA of the CDR3: TGTGCCAGCAGTGAAGGTACTAGCGTCTACGAGCAGTACTTC. Translating it yields CASSEGTSVYEQYF.

To note about this clone: Other nucleotide sequences in the sample specify the same CDR3. V is TRBV5-8 and J is TRBJ1-5, with D unclear. CDR1 is SGHTS, CDR2 YDEGEE, per germline. Between the trimmed V and J ends, which lost 8 bases and 1 base, there was a span of 7 bases. The CDR3 is made up of 12 amino acids. CDR3 in DNA: TGTGCCAGTAGCCGAAGCAATCAGCCCCAGCATTTT. Protein product: CASSRSNQPQHF.

This clone was seen a single time. The CDR3 DNA is TGTGCCAGCAGCCCCCCCGGGGTTGATGAAACTGAAGCTTTCTTT. Its protein is CASSPPGVDETEAFF. This sequence joins TRBV5-4 and TRBJ1-1; D uncertain. This CDR3 has 15 residues. Germline CDR1 is SGHNT and CDR2 is YYREEE (reference sequence). V was shortened by 4 bases and J by 5 bases, with 18 bases between the two germline ends.

The chain recombines TRBV30 with TRBJ1-1; possible D gene TRBD1, 5 bases. The CDR3 runs 13 residues. The germline V gene has CDR1 GTSNPN and CDR2 SVGIG (reference sequence). The V end was cut by 5 bases, the J end by 2 bases, with 12 bases between. The CDR3 is CAWGPGLNTEAFF. CDR3 in DNA: TGTGCCTGGGGGCCGGGACTTAACACTGAAGCTTTCTTT.

This chain connects TRBV29-1 to TRBJ1-1, with TRBD1 identical over 11 bases. CDR1 is SQVTM, CDR2 ANQGSEA, per germline. The CDR3 length is 14 residues. The V segment lost 6 bases and the J segment 4 bases; nucleotides outside the gene matches: 7. The CDR3, as DNA: TGCAGCGTGAGCTACGGGACAGGGGGCACTGAAGCTTTCTTT. Residues: CSVSYGTGGTEAFF.

This chain links TRBV7-8 with TRBJ2-2; D is possibly TRBD1 (6 bases). V was cut by 1 base and J by 1 base, with 7 bases left in between. Germline V gene data show CDR1 as SGHVS and CDR2 as FQNEAQ. The CDR3 contains 15 residues. In DNA form, the CDR3 reads TGTGCCAGCAGCTTAGGGACAGTGAACACCGGGGAGCTGTTTTTT. Its protein is CASSLGTVNTGELFF.

The rearrangement links TRBV28 to TRBJ2-1; D uncertain. The germline gives CDR1 MDHEN, CDR2 SYDVKM. The V end lost 3 bases, the J end lost 7 bases, and 7 bases lay between the germline ends. This CDR3 spans 12 amino acids. The CDR3, as DNA: TGTGCCAGCAGTTTCAGGAATAATGAGCAGTTCTTC. It codes for CASSFRNNEQFF. Full variable domain (missing parts from reference TRBV28 and TRBJ2-1): DVKVTQSSRYLVKRTGEKVFLECVQDMDHENMFWYRQDPGLGLRLIYFSYDVKMKEKGDIPEGYSVSREKKERFSLILESASTNQTSMYLCASSFRNNEQFFGPGTRLTVL.

DNA of the CDR3: TGCGCCAGCAGCCAAGATAGGATGCTAGCGGGAGACTCCTACAATGAGCAGTTCTTC. Translating gives CASSQDRMLAGDSYNEQFF. J is TRBJ2-1 and V is TRBV4-1; 10 bases are shared with TRBD2. This CDR3 is 19 amino acids long. Germline CDR1 is MGHRA and CDR2 is YSYEKL. Losses at the gene ends were 0 bases for V and 0 bases for J; bases not matched to a gene: 8.

This chain uses TRBV27 with TRBJ2-7, with 13 bases matching TRBD2. V gave up 6 bases and J gave up 7 bases; unmatched junction bases: 9. Germline CDR1 is MNHEY and CDR2 is SMNVEV (reference sequence). The CDR3 totals 15 residues. In DNA form, the CDR3 reads TGTGCCAGCAGCTCGACTAGCGGGGGGCCGGGGGAGCAGTACTTC. Translated: CASSSTSGGPGEQYF.

The gene calls are TRBV19 and TRBJ1-1; 7 nucleotides agree with TRBD1. CDR3 length equals 14 residues. Germline V gene sequence: CDR1 LNHDA, CDR2 SQIVND (reference sequence). Trimming removed 6 bases from V and 4 bases from J; junction bases left unmatched: 8. The CDR3 reads CASSPGGGGTEAFF. In nucleotides, the CDR3 is TGTGCCAGTAGCCCAGGGGGAGGGGGCACTGAAGCTTTCTTT. The entire variable domain, with the rest obtained from reference TRBV19 and TRBJ1-1, is as follows: DGGITQSPKYLFRKEGQNVTLSCEQNLNHDAMYWYRQDPGQGLRLIYYSQIVNDFQKGDIAEGYSVSREKKESFPLTVTSAQKNPTAFYLCASSPGGGGTEAFFGQGTRLTVV.